The clone carrying this TCR beta chain showed up many times. Its specificity is not known. Unique molecular identifiers were added to individual cDNA molecules. TCRdb re-called the 5' RACE reads with MiXCR, one entry per CDR3 protein. Of about 73,000 distinct CDR3 sequences detected, roughly an eighth appear once; the ten largest clones hold over 12%. The data stem from a study of early T cells in non-severe SARS-CoV-2 infection. Study summary: The sequenced material was bulk RNA from unsorted whole blood, and its chains were unpaired.

The CDR3 loop spans 15 amino acids. V was cut by 2 bases and J by 2 bases, with 10 bases left in between. CDR1 is SEHNR and CDR2 is FQNEAQ in the germline V gene (reference sequence). Regarding the study as a whole: Anti-spike CD8 specificities were favored by VDJdb matching, whose results missed private and CD4 specificities.

Material for sequencing was whole blood. The rearrangement uses TRBV7-9 and TRBJ1-3, with D possibly matching TRBD1 (5 bases). This clonotype was sampled from an adult who was a healthcare worker with PCR-confirmed SARS-CoV-2 infection or an uninfected control (not recorded which). The CDR3 DNA reads TGTGCCAGCAGCTTACAAGGGGTTCCTGGAAACACCATATATTTT. It codes for CASSLQGVPGNTIYF.